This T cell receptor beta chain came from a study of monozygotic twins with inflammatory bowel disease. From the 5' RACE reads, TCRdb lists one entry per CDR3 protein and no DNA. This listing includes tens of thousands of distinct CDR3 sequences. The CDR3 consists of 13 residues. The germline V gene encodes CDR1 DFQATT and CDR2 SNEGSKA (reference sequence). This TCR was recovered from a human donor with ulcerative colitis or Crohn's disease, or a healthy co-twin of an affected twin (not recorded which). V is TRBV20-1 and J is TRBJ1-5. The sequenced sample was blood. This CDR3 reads CSARFPGNQPQHF.